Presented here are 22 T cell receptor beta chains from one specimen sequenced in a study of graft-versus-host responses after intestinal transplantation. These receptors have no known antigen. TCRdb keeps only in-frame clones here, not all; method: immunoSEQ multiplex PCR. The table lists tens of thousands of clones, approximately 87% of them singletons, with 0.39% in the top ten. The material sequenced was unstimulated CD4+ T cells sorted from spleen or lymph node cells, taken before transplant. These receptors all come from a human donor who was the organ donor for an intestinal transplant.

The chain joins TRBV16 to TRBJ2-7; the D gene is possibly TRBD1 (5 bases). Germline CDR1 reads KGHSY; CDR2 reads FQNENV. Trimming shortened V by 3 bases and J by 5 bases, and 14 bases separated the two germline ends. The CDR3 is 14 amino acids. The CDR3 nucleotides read TGTGCCAGCAGCCAGGGCAGGGTACAGGACGAGCAGTACGTC. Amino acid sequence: CASSQGRVQDEQYV.

The CDR3 sequence: CASSLSGEQETQYF. In DNA, the CDR3 is TGTGCCAGCAGTCTTAGCGGGGAACAAGAGACCCAGTACTTC. V usage is TRBV4-2 and J usage is TRBJ2-5, with 8 bases identical to TRBD2. The CDR3 covers 14 residues. Unmatched junction bases numbered 5, after V lost 6 bases and J lost 2 bases. The germline V gene has CDR1 LGHNA and CDR2 YNFKEQ.

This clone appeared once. CDR3 DNA: TGTGCCAGCAGTTTATACCCCCGCGGGTACACCCACAATCAGCCCCAGCATTTT. As protein: CASSLYPRGYTHNQPQHF. V and J are TRBV28 and TRBJ1-5; no firm D call. The CDR3 loop spans 18 amino acids. The V end was cut by 1 base, the J end by 3 bases, with 19 bases between. CDR1 MDHEN and CDR2 SYDVKM come from the germline V gene.

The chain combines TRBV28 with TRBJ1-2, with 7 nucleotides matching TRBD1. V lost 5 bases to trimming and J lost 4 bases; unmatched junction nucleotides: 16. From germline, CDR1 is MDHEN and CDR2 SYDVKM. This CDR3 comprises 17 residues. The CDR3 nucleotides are TGTGCCAGCAGTCTTTACGGAGGGGGCGCATCGGGCTATGGCTACACCTTC. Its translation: CASSLYGGGASGYGYTF.

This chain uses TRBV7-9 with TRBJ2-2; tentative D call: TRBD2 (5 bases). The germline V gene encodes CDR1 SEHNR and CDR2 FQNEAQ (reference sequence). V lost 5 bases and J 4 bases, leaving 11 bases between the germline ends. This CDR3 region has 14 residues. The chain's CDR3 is CASSLRELTGELFF. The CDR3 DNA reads TGTGCCAGCAGCCTGAGGGAGCTCACCGGGGAGCTGTTTTTT.

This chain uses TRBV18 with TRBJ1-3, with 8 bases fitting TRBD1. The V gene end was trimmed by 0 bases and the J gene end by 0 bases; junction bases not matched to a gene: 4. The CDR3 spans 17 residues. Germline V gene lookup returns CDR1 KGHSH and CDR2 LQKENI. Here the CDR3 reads CASSPPPGQVSGNTIYF. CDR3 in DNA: TGTGCCAGCTCACCACCTCCGGGACAGGTCTCTGGAAACACCATATATTTT.

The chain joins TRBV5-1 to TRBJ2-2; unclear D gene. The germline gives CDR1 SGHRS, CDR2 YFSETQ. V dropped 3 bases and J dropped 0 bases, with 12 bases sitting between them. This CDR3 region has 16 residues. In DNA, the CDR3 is TGCGCCAGCAGCTCCGGTGTGGGCGCGAACACCGGGGAGCTGTTTTTT. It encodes CASSSGVGANTGELFF.

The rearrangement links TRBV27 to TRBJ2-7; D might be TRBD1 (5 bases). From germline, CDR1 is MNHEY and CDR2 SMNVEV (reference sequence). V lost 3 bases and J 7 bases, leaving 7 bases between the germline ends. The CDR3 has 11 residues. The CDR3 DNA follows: TGTGCCAGCAGTTTCAGGGCGGAGCAGTACGTC. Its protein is CASSFRAEQYV.

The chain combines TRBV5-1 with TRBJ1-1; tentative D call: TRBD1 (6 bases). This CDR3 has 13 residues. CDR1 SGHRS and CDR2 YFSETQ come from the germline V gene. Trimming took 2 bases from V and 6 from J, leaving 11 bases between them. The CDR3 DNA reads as TGCGCCAGCAGCTTCGGGGGGGCGCCTGAAGCTTTCTTT. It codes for CASSFGGAPEAFF.

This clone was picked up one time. CDR3 protein: CASSVGTRTDTQYF. The DNA of the CDR3 is TGTGCCAGCAGCGTTGGGACAAGGACAGATACGCAGTATTTT. The gene calls are TRBV9 and TRBJ2-3; tentative D call: TRBD1 (6 bases). Germline V gene data show CDR1 as SGDLS and CDR2 as YYNGEE. Trimming cost V 2 bases and J 3 bases, with 10 bases left between them. The CDR3 runs to 14 residues.

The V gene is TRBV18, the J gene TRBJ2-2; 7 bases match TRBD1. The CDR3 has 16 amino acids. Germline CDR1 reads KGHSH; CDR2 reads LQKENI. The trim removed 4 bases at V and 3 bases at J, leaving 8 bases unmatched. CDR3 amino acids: CASSLFGQADTGELFF. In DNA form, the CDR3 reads TGTGCCAGCTCACTTTTCGGACAGGCGGACACCGGGGAGCTGTTTTTT.

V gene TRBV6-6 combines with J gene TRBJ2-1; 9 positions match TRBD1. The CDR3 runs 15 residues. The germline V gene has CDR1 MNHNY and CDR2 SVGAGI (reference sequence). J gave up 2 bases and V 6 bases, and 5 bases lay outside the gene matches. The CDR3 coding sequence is TGTGCCAGCAGACAAGACAGGGGGACCTACAATGAGCAGTTCTTC. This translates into CASRQDRGTYNEQFF.

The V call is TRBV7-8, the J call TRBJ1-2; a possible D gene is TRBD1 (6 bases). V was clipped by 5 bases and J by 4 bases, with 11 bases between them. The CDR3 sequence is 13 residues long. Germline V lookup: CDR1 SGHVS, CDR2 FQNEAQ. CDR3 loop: CASSPRQVYGYTF. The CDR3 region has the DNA TGTGCCAGCAGCCCCAGACAGGTCTATGGCTACACCTTC.

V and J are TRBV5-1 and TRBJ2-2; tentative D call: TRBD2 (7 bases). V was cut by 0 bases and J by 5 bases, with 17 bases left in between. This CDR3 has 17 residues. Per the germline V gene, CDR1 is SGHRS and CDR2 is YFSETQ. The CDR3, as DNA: TGCGCCAGCAGCTTGGCCCCTGGCGGGGGCGGAACCGGGGAGCTGTTTTTT. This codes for CASSLAPGGGGTGELFF.

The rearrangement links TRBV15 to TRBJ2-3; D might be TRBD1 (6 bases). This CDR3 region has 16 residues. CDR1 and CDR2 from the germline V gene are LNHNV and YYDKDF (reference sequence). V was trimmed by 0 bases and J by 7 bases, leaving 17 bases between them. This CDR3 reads CATSRDRQGLGYTQYF. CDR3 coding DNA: TGTGCCACCAGCAGAGATCGCCAGGGGTTAGGATATACGCAGTATTTT.

CDR3 bases: TGCGCCAGCAGCTTGGGAGCGGGCGTAATCGATACGCAGTATTTT. Translation gives CASSLGAGVIDTQYF. V is TRBV5-1 and J is TRBJ2-3, with D perhaps TRBD2 (6 bases). The CDR3 is made up of 15 amino acids. Per germline, CDR1 SGHRS and CDR2 YFSETQ. The V and J ends lost 0 bases and 6 bases respectively, with 14 bases between them.

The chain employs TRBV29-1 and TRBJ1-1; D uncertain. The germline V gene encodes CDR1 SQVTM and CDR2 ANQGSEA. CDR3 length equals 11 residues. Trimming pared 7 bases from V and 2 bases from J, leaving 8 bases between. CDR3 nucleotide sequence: TGCAGCGCCTCGGTAAACACTGAAGCTTTCTTT. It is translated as CSASVNTEAFF.

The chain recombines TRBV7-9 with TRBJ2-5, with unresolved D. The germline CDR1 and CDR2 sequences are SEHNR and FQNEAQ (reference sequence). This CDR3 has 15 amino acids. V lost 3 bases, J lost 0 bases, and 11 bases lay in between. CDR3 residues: CASSLGQLYQETQYF. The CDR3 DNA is TGTGCCAGCAGCTTGGGCCAGTTGTACCAAGAGACCCAGTACTTC.

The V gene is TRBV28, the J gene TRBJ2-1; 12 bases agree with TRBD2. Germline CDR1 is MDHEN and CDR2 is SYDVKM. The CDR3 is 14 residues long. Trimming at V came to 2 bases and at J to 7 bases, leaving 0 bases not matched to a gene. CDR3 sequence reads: CASSLTSGGNEQFF. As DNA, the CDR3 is TGTGCCAGCAGTTTAACTAGCGGGGGGAATGAGCAGTTCTTC.

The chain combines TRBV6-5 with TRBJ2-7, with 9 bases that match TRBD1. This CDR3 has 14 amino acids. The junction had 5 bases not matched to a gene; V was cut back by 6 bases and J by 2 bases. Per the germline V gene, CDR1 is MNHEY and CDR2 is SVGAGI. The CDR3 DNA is TGTGCCAGCAGCAGGACAGGGGATACCTACGAGCAGTACGTC. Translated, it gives CASSRTGDTYEQYV.

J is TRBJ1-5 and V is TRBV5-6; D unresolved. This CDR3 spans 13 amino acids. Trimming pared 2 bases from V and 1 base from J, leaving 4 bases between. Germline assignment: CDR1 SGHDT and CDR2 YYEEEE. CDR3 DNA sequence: TGTGCCAGCAGCTTCGGGAGCAATCAGCCCCAGCATTTT. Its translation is CASSFGSNQPQHF.

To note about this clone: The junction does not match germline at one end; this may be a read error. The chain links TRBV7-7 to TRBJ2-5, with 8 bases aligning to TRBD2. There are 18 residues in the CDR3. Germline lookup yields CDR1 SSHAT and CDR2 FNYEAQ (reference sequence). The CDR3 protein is CASSLRVAAGALQETQYF. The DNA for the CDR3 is TGTGCTAGCAGCTTAAGGGTTGCAGCGGGGGCCCTCCAAGAGACCCAGTACTTC.